This is a list of T cell receptor beta chains from one sample in a study of CD8+ T cells in alopecia areata. The table came from immunoSEQ multiplex PCR; TCRdb's copy has only in-frame clones and leaves some out. The data contain 150,000 to 200,000 clones, about three fifths of them singletons. This material consisted of CD4+ T cells sorted from blood, taken at week 4, from a patient treated with tofacitinib. The receptors shown here come from a human donor with alopecia areata. The CDR3 runs from the conserved cysteine through the conserved F or W. The D gene is left open where the match is weak. Size is stated for part of the rows, as once, few or many counts, or as a class when the clone is expanded.

D: TRBD1
J: TRBJ2-7
V: TRBV5-1
size: NA
CDR3: CASSLKQGGEQYF
DNA: TGCGCCAGCAGCTTGAAACAGGGGGGAGAGCAGTACTTC

D: TRBD1
J: TRBJ1-5
V: TRBV6-5
size: NA
CDR3: CASSEQGIQPQHF
DNA: TGTGCCAGCAGTGAACAGGGGATTCAGCCCCAGCATTTT

D: NA
J: TRBJ1-1
V: TRBV11-2
size: NA
CDR3: CASSLDKGPNTEAFF
DNA: TGTGCCAGCAGCTTAGATAAGGGCCCGAACACTGAAGCTTTCTTT

D: NA
J: TRBJ1-6
V: TRBV9
size: NA
CDR3: CASSVEPRDSPLHF
DNA: TGTGCCAGCAGCGTAGAACCAAGGGATTCACCCCTCCACTTT

D: NA
J: TRBJ2-7
V: TRBV30
size: NA
CDR3: CAWSVSPYEQYF
DNA: TGTGCCTGGAGTGTGAGCCCCTACGAGCAGTACTTC

D: NA
J: TRBJ1-1
V: TRBV29-1
size: NA
CDR3: CSVDSYESGDTEAFF
DNA: TGCAGCGTTGATTCATATGAAAGTGGGGACACTGAAGCTTTCTTT

D: TRBD1
J: TRBJ1-1
V: TRBV30
size: NA
CDR3: CAWAYRGLTEAFF
DNA: TGTGCCTGGGCGTACAGGGGGCTTACTGAAGCTTTCTTT

D: NA
J: TRBJ2-3
V: TRBV5-4
size: NA
CDR3: CASSFMTDTQYF
DNA: TGTGCCAGCAGCTTTATGACAGATACGCAGTATTTT

D: NA
J: TRBJ1-2
V: TRBV27
size: NA
CDR3: CASSPQWRGANYGYTF
DNA: TGTGCCAGCAGTCCCCAATGGCGGGGGGCTAACTATGGCTACACCTTC

D: NA
J: TRBJ1-2
V: TRBV7-2
size: NA
CDR3: CASSLQGSFGYTF
DNA: TGTGCCAGCAGCTTGCAGGGTTCGTTCGGCTACACCTTC

D: NA
J: TRBJ2-1
V: TRBV29-1
size: NA
CDR3: CSVTGTLASYNEQFF
DNA: TGCAGCGTCACAGGCACCTTAGCTTCTTACAATGAGCAGTTCTTC

D: NA
J: TRBJ1-2
V: TRBV2
size: NA
CDR3: CASSDHSSNYGYTF
DNA: TGTGCCAGCAGTGATCACAGTTCTAACTATGGCTACACCTTC

D: NA
J: TRBJ2-7
V: TRBV5-4
size: NA
CDR3: CASSRDIGSSYEQYF
DNA: TGTGCCAGCAGCAGGGACATCGGTAGCTCCTACGAGCAGTACTTC

D: TRBD1
J: TRBJ1-2
V: TRBV30
size: NA
CDR3: CAWSFPGQYGYTF
DNA: TGTGCCTGGAGTTTCCCGGGACAGTATGGCTACACCTTC

D: TRBD2
J: TRBJ2-1
V: TRBV25-1
size: NA
CDR3: CASSHHQRERGDNNEQFF
DNA: TGTGCCAGCAGTCACCACCAAAGGGAGCGGGGGGACAACAATGAGCAGTTCTTC

D: TRBD2
J: TRBJ2-3
V: TRBV5-1
size: NA
CDR3: CASSSGLAGITDTQYF
DNA: TGCGCCAGCAGCTCGGGACTAGCGGGGATCACAGATACGCAGTATTTT

D: NA
J: TRBJ2-5
V: TRBV9
size: NA
CDR3: CASSVASIGGGETQYF
DNA: TGTGCCAGCAGCGTAGCATCTATCGGGGGTGGGGAGACCCAGTACTTC

D: NA
J: TRBJ2-4
V: TRBV30
size: NA
CDR3: CAWKGGQDKNIQYF
DNA: TGTGCCTGGAAAGGGGGGCAGGACAAAAACATTCAGTACTTC

D: NA
J: TRBJ1-1
V: TRBV7-2
size: NA
CDR3: CASTQRRGTEAFF
DNA: TGTGCCAGCACCCAGCGAAGGGGCACTGAAGCTTTCTTT

D: TRBD1
J: TRBJ1-6
V: TRBV18
size: NA
CDR3: CASSRTGIRSPLHF
DNA: TGTGCCAGCTCACGGACAGGGATAAGATCACCCCTCCACTTT

D: TRBD2
J: TRBJ2-1
V: TRBV7-2
size: NA
CDR3: CASSVSLAGGYYNEQFF
DNA: TGTGCCAGCAGCGTATCTTTAGCGGGGGGCTACTACAATGAGCAGTTCTTC

D: NA
J: TRBJ2-7
V: TRBV5-1
size: once
CDR3: CASSAGPEIGYEQYF
DNA: TGCGCCAGCAGCGCGGGGCCGGAGATAGGCTACGAGCAGTACTTC

D: NA
J: TRBJ2-7
V: TRBV5-6
size: NA
CDR3: CASSLQGHIYEQYF
DNA: TGTGCCAGCAGCTTGCAGGGTCACATCTACGAGCAGTACTTC

D: NA
J: TRBJ2-5
V: TRBV7-2
size: NA
CDR3: CASSVGLQETQYF
DNA: TGTGCCAGCAGCGTTGGGCTTCAAGAGACCCAGTACTTC

D: TRBD2
J: TRBJ2-1
V: TRBV30
size: NA
CDR3: CAWSGGGGYNEQFF
DNA: TGTGCCTGGAGTGGAGGCGGGGGGTACAATGAGCAGTTCTTC

D: TRBD2
J: TRBJ2-7
V: TRBV15
size: NA
CDR3: CATSRTSGGIYEQYF
DNA: TGTGCCACCAGCAGGACTAGCGGGGGAATTTACGAGCAGTACTTC

D: NA
J: TRBJ1-1
V: TRBV30
size: NA
CDR3: CAWSTGRENTEAFF
DNA: TGTGCCTGGAGCACGGGACGGGAGAACACTGAAGCTTTCTTT